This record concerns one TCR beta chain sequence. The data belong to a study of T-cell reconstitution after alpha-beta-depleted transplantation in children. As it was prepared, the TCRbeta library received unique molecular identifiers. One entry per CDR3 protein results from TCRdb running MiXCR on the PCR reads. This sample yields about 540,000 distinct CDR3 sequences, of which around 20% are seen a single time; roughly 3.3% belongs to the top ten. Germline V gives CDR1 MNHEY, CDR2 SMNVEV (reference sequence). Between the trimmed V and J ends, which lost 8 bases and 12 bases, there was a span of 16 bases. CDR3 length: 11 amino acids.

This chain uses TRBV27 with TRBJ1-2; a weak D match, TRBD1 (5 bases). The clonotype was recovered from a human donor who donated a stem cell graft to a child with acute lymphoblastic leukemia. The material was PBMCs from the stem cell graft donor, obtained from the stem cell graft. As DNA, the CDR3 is TGTGCCAGCGGAGGAGGGGTGGGGCACACCTTC. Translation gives CASGGGVGHTF.